These 23 T cell receptor beta chains came from one sample sequenced in a study of cytomegalovirus exposure and HLA in healthy donors (dated by TCRdb to the late 2010s). The library was made by the immunoSEQ multiplex PCR assay. For the multiplex PCR, a mixture combining 60 forward primers for TCR Vbeta segments and 13 reverse primers for TCR Jbeta segments was used. This immuneACCESS table, as held by TCRdb, lists in-frame sequences with V and J called but not all clones. Of the missing ones, under half trace to an unresolved V gene in checked studies; the others have no known cause. The sample records around 100,000 clones, 75% to 90% of which are singletons. The top ten clones comprise 2.5% to 3% of the sample. Sequencing was done on a sample of PBMCs. These receptors all come from a middle-aged man in good health and CMV-seronegative.

The rearrangement links TRBV5-4 to TRBJ1-6, with a possible D match to TRBD1 (6 bases). V gave up 3 bases and J gave up 4 bases, with 14 bases separating them. Germline assignment: CDR1 SGHNT and CDR2 YYREEE (reference sequence). The CDR3 sequence is 16 residues long. The CDR3 here is CASSSEGGTYNSPLHF. The CDR3 nucleotides read TGTGCCAGCAGCTCGGAGGGGGGGACGTATAATTCACCCCTCCACTTT.

The J gene is TRBJ2-1, the V gene TRBV5-1; D is perhaps TRBD2 (5 bases). The germline gives CDR1 SGHRS, CDR2 YFSETQ. The CDR3 spans 15 residues. With 5 bases removed from V and 0 bases from J, the gap between germline ends came to 12 bases. For the CDR3, the DNA is TGCGCCAGCAGACAAGGACTCTTCTCCTACAATGAGCAGTTCTTC. It codes for CASRQGLFSYNEQFF.

The chain has TRBV9 and TRBJ2-7; 8 bases fit TRBD2. CDR1 is SGDLS, CDR2 YYNGEE, per germline. The CDR3 length is 14 residues. With 2 bases clipped from V and 6 bases from J, the junction kept 7 bases outside the gene matches. In DNA, the CDR3 is TGTGCCAGCAGCGTTGGCGGGGGGAACCTCGAGCAGTACTTC. Translated, it gives CASSVGGGNLEQYF.

The chain carries TRBV30 and TRBJ1-1; D is undetermined. CDR1 and CDR2 from the germline V gene are GTSNPN and SVGIG (reference sequence). This CDR3 region has 13 residues. Trimming removed 1 base at V and 8 bases at J, with 14 bases between. The CDR3 bases are TGTGCCTGGAGTGAAGAACAGACACCCGAAGCTTTCTTT. Amino acid sequence: CAWSEEQTPEAFF.

The chain has TRBV11-2 and TRBJ2-3; 13 bases fit TRBD2. Losses at the gene ends were 4 bases for V and 3 bases for J; bases not matched to a gene: 10. This CDR3 is built from 18 residues. Germline V CDR1 and CDR2: SGHAT, FQNNGV. CDR3 in DNA: TGTGCCAGCAGCTCGCTCAAGACTAGCGGGGGGTGGACAGATACGCAGTATTTT. It translates to CASSSLKTSGGWTDTQYF.

This rearrangement joins TRBV6-6 to TRBJ1-6; D not certain. This CDR3 region has 15 residues. Trimming removed 5 bases at V and 5 bases at J, with 13 bases between. CDR1 MNHNY and CDR2 SVGAGI come from the germline V gene (reference sequence). CDR3 in amino acids: CASSARRENNSPLHF. The DNA of the CDR3 is TGTGCCAGCAGTGCCAGGCGGGAGAATAATTCACCCCTCCACTTT.

By proportion, this clone is medium-sized. The chain combines TRBV6-1 with TRBJ1-5, with 7 bases matching TRBD1. The CDR3 sequence is 15 residues long. Germline assignment: CDR1 MNHNS and CDR2 SASEGT. V gave up 5 bases and J gave up 5 bases; unmatched junction bases: 9. CDR3 DNA sequence: TGTGCCAGCAGTTCCGGACAGGAAGGACATCAGCCCCAGCATTTT. It is translated as CASSSGQEGHQPQHF.

This rearrangement joins TRBV14 to TRBJ1-2, with D possibly being TRBD1 (6 bases). Germline V lookup: CDR1 SGHDN, CDR2 FVKESK. CDR3 length equals 12 residues. The V end lost 4 bases, the J end lost 5 bases, and 8 bases lay between the germline ends. The CDR3 nucleotides read TGTGCCAGCAGCCCTACAGGGTATGGCTACACCTTC. It yields the protein CASSPTGYGYTF.

This chain connects TRBV27 to TRBJ2-5, with D tentatively TRBD2 (5 bases). Near its end, the DNA agrees better with TRBJ2-7, so the J call may be wrong. In germline, CDR1 is MNHEY, CDR2 SMNVEV (reference sequence). CDR3 length: 12 residues. The CDR3 sequence: CASGRRTYEQYF. The CDR3 coding sequence is TGTGCCAGCGGAAGGAGGACCTACGAGCAGTACTTC.

The CDR3 DNA reads as TGTGCCATCAGTCCTGGGGGGGGGAACACCGGGGAGCTGTTTTTT. This sequence encodes CAISPGGGNTGELFF. The rearrangement uses TRBV10-3 and TRBJ2-2; 7 positions match TRBD2. Germline V lookup: CDR1 ENHRY, CDR2 SYGVKD. Unmatched junction bases numbered 4, after V lost 5 bases and J lost 1 base. The CDR3 loop spans 15 amino acids.

The rearrangement joins TRBV2 to TRBJ2-3; TRBD1 agrees at 9 bases. Germline V gives CDR1 SNHLY, CDR2 FYNNEI. The J segment lost 2 bases and the V segment lost 8 bases, leaving 8 bases of the junction unmatched. This CDR3 comprises 15 residues. CDR3 sequence: CASGAGTGFTDTQYF. CDR3 coding DNA: TGTGCCAGCGGGGCCGGGACAGGGTTCACAGATACGCAGTATTTT. Full variable domain (outside the CDR3, taken from reference TRBV2 and TRBJ2-3): EPEVTQTPSHQVTQMGQEVILRCVPISNHLYFYWYRQILGQKVEFLVSFYNNEISEKSEIFDDQFSVERPDGSNFTLKIRSTKLEDSAMYFCASGAGTGFTDTQYFGPGTRLTVL.

This rearrangement joins TRBV29-1 to TRBJ2-2, with TRBD1 matching over 8 bases. The germline V gene has CDR1 SQVTM and CDR2 ANQGSEA. The V and J ends lost 7 bases and 7 bases, in that order; junction bases with no gene match: 2. There are 11 residues in the CDR3. The CDR3: CSGQGFGELFF. CDR3 nucleotides: TGCAGCGGACAGGGGTTCGGGGAGCTGTTTTTT.

This clone showed up just once. This sequence joins TRBV5-1 and TRBJ1-6; 10 nucleotides match TRBD1. CDR3 length: 15 residues. V shed 4 bases, J shed 8 bases, and the junction held 6 bases outside the gene matches. Germline lookup yields CDR1 SGHRS and CDR2 YFSETQ. The CDR3 DNA sequence: TGCGCCAGCAGCCCCTCCGGGACAGGGGATTCACCCCTCCACTTT. As protein: CASSPSGTGDSPLHF.

This CDR3 is CASSQAAEQETQYF. The CDR3 DNA reads TGTGCCAGCAGCCAAGCAGCGGAGCAAGAGACCCAGTACTTC. The V gene is TRBV14, the J gene TRBJ2-5, with D possibly being TRBD2 (5 bases). The length of the CDR3 is 14 residues. CDR1 and CDR2 (germline): SGHDN, FVKESK. Trimming took off 1 base at V and 2 bases at J, with 8 bases between the two ends.

The chain has TRBV9 and TRBJ1-1, with 9 bases matching TRBD1. V gave up 3 bases and J gave up 8 bases; unmatched junction bases: 8. This CDR3 region has 14 residues. CDR1 SGDLS and CDR2 YYNGEE come from the germline V gene. CDR3 in DNA: TGTGCCAGCAGCGCCACAGGGGGCGGGGGGGAAGCTTTCTTT. Translating it yields CASSATGGGGEAFF.

The V gene is TRBV18, the J gene TRBJ2-5; possible D gene TRBD2, 5 bases. Trimming stripped 0 bases from V and 5 bases from J, with 13 bases between. Germline values: CDR1 KGHSH, CDR2 LQKENI. The CDR3 contains 15 residues. This CDR3 reads CASSPPVPRGETQYF. The CDR3, as DNA: TGTGCCAGCTCACCACCGGTCCCTCGAGGGGAGACCCAGTACTTC.

The V and J genes are TRBV7-9 and TRBJ1-2, with 8 bases identical to TRBD1. Germline lookup yields CDR1 SEHNR and CDR2 FQNEAQ (reference sequence). The CDR3 runs to 18 residues. The J segment lost 3 bases and the V segment lost 4 bases, leaving 16 bases of the junction unmatched. The CDR3 loop is CASSYVTGEGIEDYGYTF. The CDR3 DNA is TGTGCCAGCAGCTACGTGACAGGGGAGGGCATAGAGGACTATGGCTACACCTTC.

The chain combines TRBV7-2 with TRBJ2-6, with TRBD1 matching 11 bases. Germline V gene sequence: CDR1 SGHTA, CDR2 FQGNSA. J gave up 2 bases and V 5 bases, and 5 bases lay outside the gene matches. This CDR3 spans 17 amino acids. CDR3 loop: CASSPGQGAAGANVLTF. Here the CDR3 DNA reads TGTGCCAGCAGCCCAGGACAGGGGGCGGCTGGGGCCAACGTCCTGACTTTC.

The V gene is TRBV27, the J gene TRBJ1-5; 7 positions agree with TRBD1. Trimming at V came to 5 bases and at J to 7 bases, leaving 8 bases not matched to a gene. CDR1 and CDR2 from the germline V gene are MNHEY and SMNVEV (reference sequence). The CDR3 is made up of 14 amino acids. CDR3 nucleotide sequence: TGTGCCAGCAGTCCGGGGACAGTTGGGCAGCCCCAGCATTTT. It codes for CASSPGTVGQPQHF.

The gene calls are TRBV9 and TRBJ2-3; 8 bases are shared with TRBD2. Germline V gene data show CDR1 as SGDLS and CDR2 as YYNGEE. The ends lost 1 base at V and 2 bases at J; junction bases unmatched: 9. The CDR3 extends over 17 amino acids. The CDR3 DNA follows: TGTGCCAGCAGCGTAAACGTCGGGGGGGGGTTCACAGATACGCAGTATTTT. Translating it yields CASSVNVGGGFTDTQYF.

The V and J genes are TRBV4-1 and TRBJ2-3, with 11 bases that match TRBD2. Germline CDR1 and CDR2: MGHRA and YSYEKL. The CDR3 loop spans 16 amino acids. V shed 7 bases, J shed 5 bases, and the junction held 11 bases outside the gene matches. CDR3 loop: CASTPRLAGTIDTQYF. The CDR3 DNA is TGCGCCAGCACCCCCAGACTAGCGGGGACGATAGATACGCAGTATTTT.

As for this clone: The same CDR3 also results from other DNA sequences found in this sample. This chain joins TRBV29-1 and TRBJ2-3; 7 nucleotides line up with TRBD2. There are 13 residues in the CDR3. Germline V CDR1 and CDR2: SQVTM, ANQGSEA. V shed 3 bases, J shed 6 bases, and the junction held 6 bases outside the gene matches. The CDR3 loop reads CSVDSGGTDTQYF. The CDR3 bases are TGCAGCGTTGACTCCGGGGGGACCGATACGCAGTATTTT.

This clone has just one count. This chain uses TRBV6-6 with TRBJ2-7, with 9 bases matching TRBD1. The CDR3 is made up of 15 amino acids. The germline V gene encodes CDR1 MNHNY and CDR2 SVGAGI (reference sequence). J was trimmed by 5 bases and V by 5 bases; bases with no gene match: 10. As DNA, the CDR3 is TGTGCCAGCAGTAGGGACAGGGCCAAGCCCCACGAGCAGTACTTC. Protein product: CASSRDRAKPHEQYF.